The 21 T cell receptor beta chains in this list originate from one sample, sequenced in a study of identical twins. TCRdb re-called the 5' RACE reads through MiXCR, storing one row per CDR3 protein. The table shows 690,000 or so distinct CDR3 sequences, with more than 6.5% occurring only once. In addition, the sample was reused for a study of yellow fever vaccine responses in identical twins.

Material: PBMCs. The receptors shown here come from a woman aged 18-29 years in good health.

This clonotype showed up just a few times. The CDR3 loop is CASSESGTDGYTDTQYF. The CDR3 DNA sequence: TGTGCCAGCAGTGAAAGCGGGACAGACGGCTACACAGATACGCAGTATTTT. V gene TRBV25-1 combines with J gene TRBJ2-3, with D perhaps TRBD1 or TRBD2 (7 bases each). Germline-derived CDR1 and CDR2 are MGHDK and SYGVNS. The CDR3 has 17 residues. V lost 2 bases and J lost 2, with 17 bases in between.

The J gene is TRBJ2-7, the V gene TRBV5-6, with 7 bases lining up with TRBD1. Germline values: CDR1 SGHDT, CDR2 YYEEEE. Unmatched junction bases numbered 6, after V lost 2 bases and J lost 1 base. The length of the CDR3 is 15 residues. As DNA, the CDR3 is TGTGCCAGCAGCTTTTTGGGACAGCAATCCTACGAGCAGTACTTC. This translates into CASSFLGQQSYEQYF.

This clonotype was counted many times. This chain links TRBV20-1 with TRBJ2-5, with D possibly TRBD1 on 5 matching bases. Trimming removed 1 base at V and 5 bases at J, with 11 bases between. There are 13 residues in the CDR3. Germline assignment: CDR1 DFQATT and CDR2 SNEGSKA (reference sequence). CDR3 loop: CSARGLGAETQYF. In DNA form, the CDR3 reads TGCAGTGCTAGAGGACTTGGGGCGGAGACCCAGTACTTC.

This clonotype was found many times. The chain couples TRBV6-2 or TRBV6-3 to TRBJ2-3; D call uncertain. This CDR3 spans 12 amino acids. Germline V lookup: CDR1 MNHEY, CDR2 SVGEGT. Trimming cost V 5 bases and J 4 bases, with 7 bases left between them. The CDR3 DNA is TGTGCCAGCAGTATAACCTCAGATACGCAGTATTTT. This gives the protein CASSITSDTQYF.

This clonotype was seen a few times. V and J are TRBV29-1 and TRBJ2-7; D is unclear. Per the germline V gene, CDR1 is SQVTM and CDR2 is ANQGSEA. V was shortened by 7 bases and J by 5 bases, with 15 bases between the two germline ends. This CDR3 comprises 12 residues. CDR3 bases: TGCAGCGCCACGTCGCTTTACCACGAGCAGTACTTC. It yields the protein CSATSLYHEQYF.

This clonotype was observed many times. The J gene is TRBJ2-3, the V gene TRBV12-3 or TRBV12-4, with D uncertain. Between the trimmed V and J ends, which lost 4 bases and 2 bases, there was a span of 19 bases. The CDR3 extends over 17 amino acids. For the CDR3, the DNA is TGTGCCAGCAGTTCAGCGAGCAGGATGATCCACACAGATACGCAGTATTTT. It is translated as CASSSASRMIHTDTQYF.

The chain is built from TRBV29-1 and TRBJ2-7; 9 bases map to TRBD1. The trim removed 1 base at V and 2 bases at J, leaving 6 bases unmatched. The germline CDR1 and CDR2 sequences are SQVTM and ANQGSEA. This CDR3 is 15 amino acids long. The CDR3 nucleotides read TGCAGCGTTGAAGGTTGGGGACAGGGCACCTACGAGCAGTACTTC. This sequence encodes CSVEGWGQGTYEQYF.

CDR3 residues: CASSLLGTGRSEQYF. The CDR3, as DNA: TGTGCCAGCAGCTTACTTGGGACAGGGCGAAGTGAGCAGTACTTC. The chain joins TRBV13 to TRBJ2-7; 9 nucleotides agree with TRBD1. Germline V gene sequence: CDR1 PRHDT, CDR2 FYEKMQ (reference sequence). Trimming took 2 bases from V and 7 from J; bases not matched to a gene: 9. CDR3 length: 15 residues.

This clonotype was observed a few times. The chain is built from TRBV20-1 and TRBJ2-5, with D maybe TRBD2 (6 bases). Trimming removed 3 bases from V and 3 bases from J, with 14 bases in between. Germline values: CDR1 DFQATT, CDR2 SNEGSKA (reference sequence). This CDR3 has 14 amino acids. The CDR3 protein is CSASFGGSKETQYF. CDR3 bases: TGCAGTGCTAGTTTTGGGGGGTCCAAAGAGACCCAGTACTTC.

The chain combines TRBV5-8 with TRBJ2-3; D is uncertain. The CDR3 totals 15 residues. V lost 3 bases to trimming and J lost 0 bases, with 11 bases between them. Per the germline V gene, CDR1 is SGHTS and CDR2 is YDEGEE. Written as DNA, the CDR3 is TGTGCCAGCAGCTCCCTGGGCCCCAGCACAGATACGCAGTATTTT. Amino acid sequence: CASSSLGPSTDTQYF.

This clonotype was recorded at least ten times. The rearrangement links TRBV5-6 to TRBJ1-1; TRBD1 agrees at 9 bases. CDR1 and CDR2 (germline): SGHDT, YYEEEE. The V gene end was trimmed by 3 bases and the J gene end by 1 base; junction bases not matched to a gene: 1. CDR3 length equals 14 residues. The CDR3 region is CASSSGQGNTEAFF. The CDR3 DNA sequence: TGTGCCAGCAGCTCGGGACAGGGGAACACTGAAGCTTTCTTT.

The table lists this clonotype with a few counts. This chain connects TRBV15 to TRBJ2-7, with D perhaps matching TRBD1 (6 bases). Germline V gene data show CDR1 as LNHNV and CDR2 as YYDKDF (reference sequence). V lost 4 bases to trimming and J lost 4 bases, with 8 bases between them. CDR3 size: 12 residues. CDR3 sequence reads: CATSTTGYEQYF. The CDR3 region has the DNA TGTGCCACCAGCACGACAGGTTACGAGCAGTACTTC. The variable domain in full, with the rest retrieved from reference TRBV15 and TRBJ2-7, is DAMVIQNPRYQVTQFGKPVTLSCSQTLNHNVMYWYQQKSSQAPKLLFHYYDKDFNNEADTPDNFQSRRPNTSFCFLDIRSPGLGDTAMYLCATSTTGYEQYFGPGTRLTVT.

The chain joins TRBV5-4 to TRBJ2-6; no clear D gene. V was clipped by 2 bases and J by 8 bases, with 26 bases between them. The CDR3 length is 19 residues. Germline CDR1 reads SGHNT; CDR2 reads YYREEE (reference sequence). The CDR3 spells CASSFPLGPNPVTPNVLTF. The CDR3 DNA reads TGTGCCAGCAGCTTCCCCTTAGGTCCCAACCCAGTCACCCCCAACGTCCTGACTTTC.

This clonotype came up a few times. The rearrangement links TRBV5-1 to TRBJ2-3; 8 bases align to TRBD1. From germline, CDR1 is SGHRS and CDR2 YFSETQ. The V gene end was trimmed by 4 bases and the J gene end by 4 bases; junction bases not matched to a gene: 8. This CDR3 contains 15 residues. CDR3 in DNA: TGCGCCAGCAGCGCGGTCGTACAGGGGGCAGATACGCAGTATTTT. Translating it yields CASSAVVQGADTQYF.

This chain links TRBV30 with TRBJ1-1; D is uncertain. The CDR3 length is 13 residues. Deletions cut 2 bases from V and 7 bases from J, with 14 bases between. CDR1 GTSNPN and CDR2 SVGIG come from the germline V gene (reference sequence). CDR3 loop: CAWSPRRASEAFF. CDR3 DNA: TGTGCCTGGAGTCCTAGACGGGCCAGTGAAGCTTTCTTT.

This chain uses TRBV5-1 with TRBJ2-1; unclear D gene. V lost 4 bases and J lost 2, with 7 bases in between. CDR3 size: 13 residues. Germline V gene data show CDR1 as SGHRS and CDR2 as YFSETQ. As DNA, the CDR3 is TGCGCCAGCAGCGCACGTACCTACAATGAGCAGTTCTTC. Its translation is CASSARTYNEQFF. The full variable domain, in which reference TRBV5-1 and TRBJ2-1 provide the parts outside the CDR3, is KAGVTQTPRYLIKTRGQQVTLSCSPISGHRSVSWYQQTPGQGLQFLFEYFSETQRNKGNFPGRFSGRQFSNSRSEMNVSTLELGDSALYLCASSARTYNEQFFGPGTRLTVL.

This clonotype was recorded many times. The rearrangement uses TRBV3-1 and TRBJ2-5; D gene uncertain. V lost 3 bases, J lost 1 base, and 15 bases lay in between. This CDR3 spans 16 amino acids. Germline CDR1 is LGHDT and CDR2 is YNNKEL (reference sequence). The CDR3 loop reads CASSQRPAWVQETQYF. The CDR3 coding sequence is TGTGCCAGCAGCCAGAGGCCGGCTTGGGTCCAAGAGACCCAGTACTTC.

This sequence joins TRBV7-9 and TRBJ2-4, with D unclear. V dropped 5 bases and J dropped 4 bases, with 15 bases sitting between them. This CDR3 spans 15 amino acids. Germline V gene sequence: CDR1 SEHNR, CDR2 FQNEAQ (reference sequence). The CDR3 loop is CASSPVEYMKNIQYF. In nucleotides, the CDR3 is TGTGCCAGCAGCCCGGTGGAATATATGAAAAACATTCAGTACTTC.

This clonotype was detected only a few times. J is TRBJ2-3 and V is TRBV21-1; TRBD2, as called in the table, went unchecked against the DNA. TRBV21-1 is described as a pseudogene. The CDR3 loop spans 17 amino acids. The CDR3 loop is CASSKEELAASTDTQYF. The CDR3 DNA is TGTGCCAGCAGCAAAGAGGAACTAGCGGCTAGCACAGATACGCAGTATTTT.

The gene calls are TRBV3-1 and TRBJ2-1; D ambiguous. The CDR3 extends over 14 amino acids. The V gene's germline CDR1 is LGHDT and CDR2 YNNKEL (reference sequence). Trimming left V 3 bases short and J 0 bases short, with 6 bases between. The CDR3 DNA is TGTGCCAGCAGCCAGATGGACTCCTACAATGAGCAGTTCTTC. It codes for CASSQMDSYNEQFF.

This sequence joins TRBV28 and TRBJ2-5; no clear D gene. The length of the CDR3 is 14 residues. Deletions cut 6 bases from V and 2 bases from J, with 13 bases between. Per the germline V gene, CDR1 is MDHEN and CDR2 is SYDVKM. This chain's CDR3 is CASRPSIGQETQYF. As DNA, the CDR3 is TGTGCCAGCAGGCCGTCGATAGGGCAAGAGACCCAGTACTTC. Combining the CDR3 with reference TRBV28 and TRBJ2-5 gives the whole variable domain DVKVTQSSRYLVKRTGEKVFLECVQDMDHENMFWYRQDPGLGLRLIYFSYDVKMKEKGDIPEGYSVSREKKERFSLILESASTNQTSMYLCASRPSIGQETQYFGPGTRLLVL.